These 16 T cell receptor beta chains share one sample of origin, sequenced in a study of vaccination effects on CD4 cells after COVID-19. These receptors' targets are unknown. Antigen-specific CD4+ T cell clonotypes were called by their expansion after viral peptide-pool culture in ViraFEST. With more than nine days of culture completed, CD4+ T cells were isolated. Having tested negative for nucleocapsid antibodies, the vaccine recipients showed no prior SARS-CoV-2 infection. Measured with immunoSEQ multiplex PCR; TCRdb has only the in-frame clones, and not every one. The data contain fewer than 70,000 clones, about 80% of them singletons. Sequenced here: CD4+ T cells from PBMCs cultured with SARS-CoV-2 spike peptides, sampled before COVID-19 vaccination. These receptors were obtained from a human donor who received a COVID-19 vaccine.

V is TRBV7-2 and J is TRBJ2-3; TRBD2 matches at 7 bases. Trimming cost V 3 bases and J 3 bases; bases outside gene matches: 6. The CDR3 length is 15 residues. CDR1 is SGHTA, CDR2 FQGNSA, per germline. The CDR3 loop is CASSFLADITDTQYF. CDR3 DNA: TGTGCCAGCAGCTTTCTAGCGGATATTACAGATACGCAGTATTTT.

The chain couples TRBV18 to TRBJ2-5; TRBD1 agrees at 7 bases. The CDR3 sequence is 15 residues long. Germline V gene sequence: CDR1 KGHSH, CDR2 LQKENI. V was pared by 0 bases and J by 4 bases, with 5 bases of the junction left unmatched. For the CDR3, the DNA is TGTGCCAGCTCACCACCCCCAACAGGGGTAGAGACCCAGTACTTC. Translation gives CASSPPPTGVETQYF.

The chain links TRBV6-5 to TRBJ2-7; D is uncertain. CDR1 and CDR2 from the germline V gene are MNHEY and SVGAGI. Trimming cost V 6 bases and J 0 bases, with 9 bases left between them. CDR3 length: 13 amino acids. The CDR3 nucleotides read TGTGCCAGCAGGAAATCCGGCTCCTACGAGCAGTACGTC. It is translated as CASRKSGSYEQYV.

The chain combines TRBV25-1 with TRBJ1-1; D uncertain. CDR3 length: 13 amino acids. Trimming cost V 5 bases and J 3 bases, with 10 bases left between them. The V gene's germline CDR1 is MGHDK and CDR2 SYGVNS. In DNA form, the CDR3 reads TGTGCCAGCAGTCTTACACTGGACACTGAAGCTTTCTTT. Its translation: CASSLTLDTEAFF.

The rearrangement uses TRBV3-1 (or the pseudogene TRBV3-2) and TRBJ1-1, with D hard to call. V was pared by 4 bases and J by 1 base, with 7 bases between. The CDR3 extends over 13 amino acids. The germline CDR1 and CDR2 sequences are LGHDT and YNNKEL (reference sequence). The CDR3 is CASSRRQNTEAFF. The CDR3 nucleotides read TGTGCCAGCAGCCGACGGCAGAACACTGAAGCTTTCTTT.

The chain employs TRBV7-2 and TRBJ2-2; D not certain. Germline loops: CDR1 SGHTA, CDR2 FQGNSA. The V end was cut by 5 bases, the J end by 5 bases, with 6 bases between. The CDR3 loop spans 12 amino acids. CDR3 nucleotide sequence: TGTGCCAGCAGCCTCCATACCGGGGAGCTGTTTTTT. Translating it yields CASSLHTGELFF.

The chain combines TRBV5-1 with TRBJ2-5; D is uncertain. Between the trimmed V and J ends, which lost 0 bases and 2 bases, there was a span of 5 bases. Germline loops: CDR1 SGHRS, CDR2 YFSETQ. The CDR3 runs 13 residues. The CDR3 region is CASSLGKQETQYF. DNA of the CDR3: TGCGCCAGCAGCTTGGGCAAGCAAGAGACCCAGTACTTC.

This chain links TRBV28 with TRBJ2-5, with TRBD1 identical over 7 bases. Germline trimming cut 2 bases from V and 1 base from J; bases unmatched to any gene: 1. The CDR3 contains 14 residues. CDR1 is MDHEN and CDR2 is SYDVKM in the germline V gene. The CDR3 reads CASSLGQAQETQYF. The CDR3 region has the DNA TGTGCCAGCAGTTTAGGACAGGCCCAAGAGACCCAGTACTTC.

The chain recombines TRBV6-5 with TRBJ2-5; the D is unclear. CDR3 length equals 11 residues. Per the germline V gene, CDR1 is MNHEY and CDR2 is SVGAGI. V lost 7 bases and J 8 bases, leaving 11 bases between the germline ends. The CDR3 is CASMEKVTQYF. In nucleotides, the CDR3 is TGTGCCAGCATGGAGAAGGTTACCCAGTACTTC.

V and J are TRBV10-2 and TRBJ1-6; unclear D gene. The V gene lost 7 bases and the J gene lost 9 bases, with 19 bases spanning the gap. Germline CDR1 WSHSY, CDR2 SAAADI. This CDR3 has 15 amino acids. The chain's CDR3 is CASTGYRQGGSPLHF. DNA for the CDR3: TGCGCCAGCACGGGTTATAGGCAAGGAGGTTCACCCCTCCACTTT.

The chain recombines TRBV9 with TRBJ2-6; D might be TRBD1 (5 bases). The CDR3 is 18 residues long. The germline V gene encodes CDR1 SGDLS and CDR2 YYNGEE. V shed 0 bases and J shed 0 bases, with 13 bases lying between them. CDR3 coding DNA: TGTGCCAGCAGCGTAGTAGGGGTAATTAGCTCTGGGGCCAACGTCCTGACTTTC. Amino acids: CASSVVGVISSGANVLTF.

In DNA form, the CDR3 reads TGTGCCAGCAGCCAAGCGGCCGGGGAGCTGTTTTTT. Encoded protein: CASSQAAGELFF. The chain couples TRBV3-1 (or the pseudogene TRBV3-2) to TRBJ2-2; no clear D gene. Germline CDR1 and CDR2: LGHDT and YNNKEL (reference sequence). V was trimmed by 1 base and J by 6 bases, leaving 3 bases between them. The CDR3 is made up of 12 amino acids.

The chain is built from TRBV30 and TRBJ1-5; no clear D gene. Germline lookup yields CDR1 GTSNPN and CDR2 SVGIG (reference sequence). Trimming took 0 bases from V and 4 from J, leaving 16 bases between them. The CDR3 is made up of 16 amino acids. The CDR3 loop reads CAWSVLPPGPNQPQHF. Here the CDR3 DNA reads TGTGCCTGGAGTGTCTTGCCGCCAGGCCCAAATCAGCCCCAGCATTTT.

The chain employs TRBV24-1 and TRBJ2-2; D is possibly TRBD1 or TRBD2 (6 bases each). Trimming left V 12 bases short and J 1 base short, with 17 bases between. The CDR3 has 15 amino acids. Germline values: CDR1 KGHDR, CDR2 SFDVKD. For the CDR3, the DNA is TGTGCCGTGTCGGCGGGACAAGTGAACACCGGGGAGCTGTTTTTT. The encoded protein is CAVSAGQVNTGELFF.

The V and J genes are TRBV7-9 and TRBJ2-7; 11 nucleotides agree with TRBD1. The CDR3 runs to 15 residues. Germline trimming cut 4 bases from V and 3 bases from J; bases unmatched to any gene: 5. The germline gives CDR1 SEHNR, CDR2 FQNEAQ (reference sequence). The CDR3 DNA follows: TGTGCCAGCAGCTCAATAGGGACAGGGGGCTACGAGCAGTACGTC. It codes for CASSSIGTGGYEQYV.

The chain carries TRBV20-1 and TRBJ2-2; TRBD1 agrees at 9 bases. The CDR3 loop spans 15 amino acids. Trimming removed 3 bases from V and 10 bases from J; junction bases left unmatched: 12. CDR1 and CDR2 (germline): DFQATT, SNEGSKA (reference sequence). In DNA form, the CDR3 reads TGCAGTGCTAGTGCCGGGACAGGGTTGGGTGCGGAGCTGTTTTTT. Translation gives CSASAGTGLGAELFF.